This T cell receptor (beta chain) comes out of a study of cytomegalovirus exposure and HLA in healthy donors. Study-wide findings and caveats: Association of a missense DCLRE1C variant with TCR beta V- and J-gene trimming was reported in a later analysis. No immune exposure information besides CMV serostatus was available.

V shed 1 base, J shed 4 bases, and the junction held 7 bases outside the gene matches. The CDR3 covers 16 residues. The germline V gene encodes CDR1 SGHTA and CDR2 FQGNSA. To note about this clone: Antigen specificity is unknown.

PCR primers comprised 60 Vbeta and 13 Jbeta primers. Sequencing was performed with immunoSEQ multiplex PCR; in TCRdb, only in-frame clones are kept and a portion is missing. The sample carries approximately 170,000 clones, roughly 80% recorded once. This chain connects TRBV7-2 to TRBJ1-2; TRBD1 agrees at 9 bases. The sample was PBMCs. The receptor was derived from a human donor in good health. CDR3 protein: CASSLDLATGGYGYTF. The CDR3 DNA follows: TGTGCCAGCAGCTTAGATCTCGCGACAGGGGGCTATGGCTACACCTTC.